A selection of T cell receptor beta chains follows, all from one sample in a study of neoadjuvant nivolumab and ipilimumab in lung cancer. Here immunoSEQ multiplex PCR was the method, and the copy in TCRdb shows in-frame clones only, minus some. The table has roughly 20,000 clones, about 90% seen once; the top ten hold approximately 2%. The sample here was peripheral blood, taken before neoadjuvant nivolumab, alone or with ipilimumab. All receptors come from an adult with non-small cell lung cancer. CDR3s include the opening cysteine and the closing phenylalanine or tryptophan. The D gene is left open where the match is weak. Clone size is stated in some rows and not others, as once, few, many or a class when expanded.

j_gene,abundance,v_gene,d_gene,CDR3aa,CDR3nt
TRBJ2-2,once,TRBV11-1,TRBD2,CASSPRLAGVTGELFF,TGTGCCAGCAGCCCGCGCCTAGCGGGAGTCACCGGGGAGCTGTTTTTT
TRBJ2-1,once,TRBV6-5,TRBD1,CATKAGQGHNEQFF,TGTGCCACGAAGGCGGGACAGGGCCACAATGAGCAGTTCTTC
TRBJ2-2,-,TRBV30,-,CAWRAAHIPSTGELFF,TGTGCCTGGAGGGCCGCGCACATACCATCAACCGGGGAGCTGTTTTTT
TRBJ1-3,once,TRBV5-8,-,CASSIHSGNTIYF,TGTGCCAGCAGCATCCACTCTGGAAACACCATATATTTT
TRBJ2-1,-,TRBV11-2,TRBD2,CASSFLGDYSYNEQFF,TGTGCCAGCAGCTTTCTCGGGGACTACTCCTACAATGAGCAGTTCTTC
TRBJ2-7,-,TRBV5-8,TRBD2,CASSFAGGYF,TGTGCCAGCAGCTTCGCGGGGGGGTACTTC
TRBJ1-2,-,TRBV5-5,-,CASSLYGGNGYTF,TGTGCCAGCAGCTTGTATGGGGGGAATGGCTACACCTTC
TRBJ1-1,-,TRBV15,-,CATSLGRNTEAFF,TGTGCCACCAGCCTGGGAAGAAACACTGAAGCTTTCTTT
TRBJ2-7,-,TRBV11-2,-,CASSLVYDGSYEQYF,TGTGCCAGCAGCTTAGTGTATGACGGATCCTACGAGCAGTACTTC
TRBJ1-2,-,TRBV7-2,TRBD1,CASTLGQGGGYTF,TGTGCCAGCACCCTAGGGCAGGGGGGAGGCTACACCTTC
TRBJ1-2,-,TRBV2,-,CASRAGQHGYGYTF,TGTGCCAGCAGGGCCGGACAGCACGGCTATGGCTACACCTTC
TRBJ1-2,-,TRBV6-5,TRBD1,CASRDRLNYGYTF,TGTGCCAGCCGGGACAGACTTAACTATGGCTACACCTTC
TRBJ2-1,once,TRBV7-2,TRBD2,CASSLVGTSGRERNEQFF,TGTGCCAGCAGCTTAGTTGGGACTAGCGGGAGAGAACGCAATGAGCAGTTCTTC
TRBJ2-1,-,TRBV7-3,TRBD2,CASSLLAGVVDEQFF,TGTGCCAGCAGCTTACTTGCGGGAGTTGTGGATGAGCAGTTCTTC
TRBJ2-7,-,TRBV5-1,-,CASSLEPGRSYEQYF,TGCGCCAGCAGCTTGGAGCCGGGGCGCTCCTACGAGCAGTACTTC
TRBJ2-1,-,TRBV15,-,CATSRDPPLDNEQFF,TGTGCCACCAGCAGAGATCCACCTTTGGACAATGAGCAGTTCTTC
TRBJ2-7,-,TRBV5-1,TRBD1,CASRRTGDSYEQYF,TGCGCCAGCAGAAGGACAGGCGACTCCTACGAGCAGTACTTC
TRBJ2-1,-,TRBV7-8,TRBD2,CASSPNAGTSPTGEQFF,TGTGCCAGCAGCCCAAATGCCGGGACTAGCCCCACGGGTGAGCAGTTCTTC
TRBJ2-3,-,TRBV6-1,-,CASSALGTDTQYF,TGTGCCAGCAGTGCGCTAGGAACAGATACGCAGTATTTT
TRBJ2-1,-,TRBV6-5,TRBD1,CASSRGQVNNEQFF,TGTGCCAGCAGCCGCGGACAGGTTAACAATGAGCAGTTCTTC
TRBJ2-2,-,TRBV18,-,CASSSYEGRKNTGELFF,TGTGCCAGCTCATCATACGAGGGACGGAAGAACACCGGGGAGCTGTTTTTT
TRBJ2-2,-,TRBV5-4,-,CASSLGSSGELFF,TGTGCCAGCAGCTTAGGGTCGTCCGGGGAGCTGTTTTTT
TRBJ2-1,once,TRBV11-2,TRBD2,CASTDSWGGENEQFF,TGTGCCAGCACTGACAGCTGGGGGGGGGAGAATGAGCAGTTCTTC
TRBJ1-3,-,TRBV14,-,CASSQVSLPIYF,TGTGCCAGCAGCCAAGTGTCCTTACCCATATATTTT
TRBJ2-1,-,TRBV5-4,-,CATRQNNEQFF,TGTGCCACCAGACAGAACAATGAGCAGTTCTTC
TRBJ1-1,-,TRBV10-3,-,CATKGGTEAFF,TGTGCCACAAAGGGGGGCACTGAAGCTTTCTTT
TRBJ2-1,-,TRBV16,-,CASSPAYYNEQFF,TGTGCCAGCAGCCCTGCGTACTACAATGAGCAGTTCTTC
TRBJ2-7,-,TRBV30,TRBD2,CAWRQRGGAYEQYF,TGTGCCTGGAGGCAGCGGGGAGGGGCATACGAGCAGTACTTC
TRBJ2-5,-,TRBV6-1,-,CASTGHLYQETQYF,TGTGCCAGCACCGGGCACTTGTACCAAGAGACCCAGTACTTC
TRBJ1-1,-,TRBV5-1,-,CASSRDIETEAFF,TGCGCCAGCAGCCGGGACATCGAAACTGAAGCTTTCTTT
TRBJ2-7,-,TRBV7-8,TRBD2,CASSLHLAASYEQYF,TGTGCCAGCAGCTTACATCTAGCGGCTTCCTACGAGCAGTACTTC
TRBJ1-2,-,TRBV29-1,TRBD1,CSVEKGALYTF,TGCAGCGTTGAAAAGGGGGCCCTCTACACCTTC
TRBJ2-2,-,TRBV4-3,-,CASRDSIANTGELFF,TGCGCCAGCCGGGACTCCATCGCGAACACCGGGGAGCTGTTTTTT